These 12 T cell receptor beta chains originate from one sample sequenced in a study of Graves' ophthalmopathy and Graves' hyperthyroidism. RNA transcripts were the template, and TCR beta CDR3 regions were amplified from them. HTBI primers were used in a first-round RT-PCR, which preceded a second-round multiplex PCR. TCRdb recomputed calls from the multiplex PCR reads with MiXCR, one row per CDR3 protein. The sample lists about 700,000 distinct CDR3 sequences, approximately 40% occurring once. Input material: peripheral blood. The receptors were sampled from an adult man with Graves' ophthalmopathy.

This clonotype came up once. The chain uses TRBV12-3 or TRBV12-4 and TRBJ1-1, with a weak D call TRBD1 (5 bases). CDR3 length: 15 amino acids. V dropped 5 bases and J dropped 3 bases, with 16 bases sitting between them. CDR3 loop: CASSTRLGRDTEAFF. CDR3 nucleotide sequence: TGTGCCAGCAGTACCCGTCTAGGCAGGGACACTGAAGCTTTCTTT.

V gene TRBV9 combines with J gene TRBJ2-6; D tentatively fits TRBD1 or TRBD2 (5 bases each). Germline V gene data show CDR1 as SGDLS and CDR2 as YYNGEE. The CDR3 sequence is 19 residues long. V was cut by 3 bases and J by 0 bases, with 19 bases left in between. The CDR3 sequence: CASSAPNSGRSSGANVLTF. CDR3 bases: TGTGCCAGCAGCGCCCCTAATTCGGGGCGAAGCTCTGGGGCCAACGTCCTGACTTTC.

The genes are TRBV2 and TRBJ2-5; 9 bases line up with TRBD1. V was clipped by 7 bases and J by 0 bases; unmatched bases: 15. The length of the CDR3 is 18 residues. Germline V gene lookup returns CDR1 SNHLY and CDR2 FYNNEI. CDR3 nucleotide sequence: TGTGCCAGCAAGCTCAGCAGCCAGGGGGACAGGGACCAAGAGACCCAGTACTTC. Amino acid sequence: CASKLSSQGDRDQETQYF.

In its sample, this clonotype was seen many times. The chain is built from TRBV5-1 and TRBJ1-2; D gene unclear. The CDR3 extends over 13 amino acids. Trimming shortened V by 0 bases and J by 4 bases, and 7 bases separated the two germline ends. CDR1 is SGHRS and CDR2 is YFSETQ in the germline V gene. CDR3 in amino acids: CASSLEAAYGYTF. The DNA for the CDR3 is TGCGCCAGCAGCTTGGAGGCAGCCTATGGCTACACCTTC.

In its sample, this clonotype was seen many times. V is TRBV7-8 and J is TRBJ1-3; D remains ambiguous. V was clipped by 4 bases and J by 0 bases, with 10 bases between them. The germline V gene encodes CDR1 SGHVS and CDR2 FQNEAQ. CDR3 length: 15 amino acids. Here the CDR3 reads CASSSLTHSGNTIYF. DNA for the CDR3: TGTGCCAGCAGCTCACTGACACACTCTGGAAACACCATATATTTT. Based on the CDR3 plus reference TRBV7-8 and TRBJ1-3, the full variable domain is GAGVSQSPRYKVAKRGQDVALRCDPISGHVSLFWYQQALGQGPEFLTYFQNEAQLDKSGLPSDRFFAERPEGSVSTLKIQRTQQEDSAVYLCASSSLTHSGNTIYFGEGSWLTVV.

The rearrangement joins TRBV9 to TRBJ1-2; D gene unclear. The CDR3 is made up of 17 amino acids. Germline CDR1 is SGDLS and CDR2 is YYNGEE. V was shortened by 5 bases and J by 3 bases, with 23 bases between the two germline ends. In DNA, the CDR3 is TGTGCCAGCAGTTTAAGCGGGGTGGTGGGAAACGACTATGGCTACACCTTC. It codes for CASSLSGVVGNDYGYTF. Together with reference TRBV9 and TRBJ1-2, the CDR3 gives the full variable domain: DSGVTQTPKHLITATGQRVTLRCSPRSGDLSVYWYQQSLDQGLQFLIQYYNGEERAKGNILERFSAQQFPDLHSELNLSSLELGDSALYFCASSLSGVVGNDYGYTFGSGTRLTVV.

The rearrangement joins TRBV25-1 to TRBJ2-3; D gene uncertain. Trimming removed 4 bases from V and 14 bases from J, with 13 bases in between. The germline V gene encodes CDR1 MGHDK and CDR2 SYGVNS. This CDR3 has 11 residues. The CDR3 sequence is CASSGASFAYF. The CDR3 coding sequence is TGTGCCAGCAGTGGAGCCAGTTTTGCGTATTTT.

This sequence joins TRBV2 and TRBJ1-1; a possible D gene is TRBD1 (6 bases). Germline values: CDR1 SNHLY, CDR2 FYNNEI. The CDR3 extends over 14 amino acids. V lost 9 bases and J lost 8, with 22 bases in between. This CDR3 is CASHLGQSSFEAFF. The CDR3 DNA is TGTGCCAGTCACCTAGGACAGTCCTCCTTCGAAGCTTTCTTT.

The chain links TRBV2 to TRBJ2-7; possibly TRBD2 for D (6 bases). Germline loops: CDR1 SNHLY, CDR2 FYNNEI. V lost 3 bases and J lost 5, with 11 bases in between. The CDR3 contains 13 residues. DNA for the CDR3: TGTGCCAGCAGTGACTGGGCGGGAAACGAGCAGTACTTC. As protein: CASSDWAGNEQYF.

This clonotype was detected many times. V usage is TRBV7-9 and J usage is TRBJ2-7; 8 bases map to TRBD1. CDR3 length equals 13 residues. Germline V gene sequence: CDR1 SEHNR, CDR2 FQNEAQ (reference sequence). With V trimmed by 3 bases and J by 7 bases, 5 bases remained unmatched. The CDR3 reads CASSLPGGREQYF. The CDR3 nucleotides are TGTGCCAGCAGCTTGCCAGGGGGCAGGGAGCAGTACTTC. Full variable domain (outside the CDR3, taken from reference TRBV7-9 and TRBJ2-7): DTGVSQNPRHKITKRGQNVTFRCDPISEHNRLYWYRQTLGQGPEFLTYFQNEAQLEKSRLLSDRFSAERPKGSFSTLEIQRTEQGDSAMYLCASSLPGGREQYFGPGTRLTVT.

This clonotype was counted between two and nine times. J is TRBJ2-5 and V is TRBV7-9; D may be TRBD1 (6 bases). There are 16 residues in the CDR3. Trimming took off 6 bases at V and 1 base at J, with 18 bases between the two ends. The germline V gene encodes CDR1 SEHNR and CDR2 FQNEAQ (reference sequence). CDR3 bases: TGTGCCAGCAGTCGTACAGGGTTCACAGTCCAAGAGACCCAGTACTTC. This sequence encodes CASSRTGFTVQETQYF.

This clonotype was seen only a few times. The rearrangement links TRBV5-4 to TRBJ1-4; TRBD1 might be the D (6 bases). Germline CDR1 is SGHNT and CDR2 is YYREEE (reference sequence). This CDR3 comprises 16 residues. Trimming took 3 bases from V and 3 from J, leaving 15 bases between them. The CDR3 bases are TGTGCCAGCAGCTATGATAGGGGGGCAGCTAATGAAAAACTGTTTTTT. This sequence encodes CASSYDRGAANEKLFF. The full variable domain, completed using reference TRBV5-4 and TRBJ1-4, is ETGVTQSPTHLIKTRGQQVTLRCSSQSGHNTVSWYQQALGQGPQFIFQYYREEENGRGNFPPRFSGLQFPNYSSELNVNALELDDSALYLCASSYDRGAANEKLFFGSGTQLSVL.